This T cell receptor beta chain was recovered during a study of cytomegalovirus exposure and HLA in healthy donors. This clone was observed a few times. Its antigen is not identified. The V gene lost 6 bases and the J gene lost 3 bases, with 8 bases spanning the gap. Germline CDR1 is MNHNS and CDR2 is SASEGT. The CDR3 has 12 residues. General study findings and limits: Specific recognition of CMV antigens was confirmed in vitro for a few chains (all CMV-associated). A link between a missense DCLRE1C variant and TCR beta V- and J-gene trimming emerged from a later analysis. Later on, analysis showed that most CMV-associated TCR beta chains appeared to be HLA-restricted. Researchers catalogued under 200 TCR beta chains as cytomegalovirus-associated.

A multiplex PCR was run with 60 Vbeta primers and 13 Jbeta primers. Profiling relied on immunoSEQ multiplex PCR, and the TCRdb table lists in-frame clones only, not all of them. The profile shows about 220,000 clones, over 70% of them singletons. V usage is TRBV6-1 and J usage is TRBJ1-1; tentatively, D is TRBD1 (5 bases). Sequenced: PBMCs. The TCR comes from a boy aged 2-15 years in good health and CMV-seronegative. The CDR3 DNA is TGTGCCAGCAGGCGGGGGGACACTGAAGCTTTCTTT. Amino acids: CASRRGDTEAFF.